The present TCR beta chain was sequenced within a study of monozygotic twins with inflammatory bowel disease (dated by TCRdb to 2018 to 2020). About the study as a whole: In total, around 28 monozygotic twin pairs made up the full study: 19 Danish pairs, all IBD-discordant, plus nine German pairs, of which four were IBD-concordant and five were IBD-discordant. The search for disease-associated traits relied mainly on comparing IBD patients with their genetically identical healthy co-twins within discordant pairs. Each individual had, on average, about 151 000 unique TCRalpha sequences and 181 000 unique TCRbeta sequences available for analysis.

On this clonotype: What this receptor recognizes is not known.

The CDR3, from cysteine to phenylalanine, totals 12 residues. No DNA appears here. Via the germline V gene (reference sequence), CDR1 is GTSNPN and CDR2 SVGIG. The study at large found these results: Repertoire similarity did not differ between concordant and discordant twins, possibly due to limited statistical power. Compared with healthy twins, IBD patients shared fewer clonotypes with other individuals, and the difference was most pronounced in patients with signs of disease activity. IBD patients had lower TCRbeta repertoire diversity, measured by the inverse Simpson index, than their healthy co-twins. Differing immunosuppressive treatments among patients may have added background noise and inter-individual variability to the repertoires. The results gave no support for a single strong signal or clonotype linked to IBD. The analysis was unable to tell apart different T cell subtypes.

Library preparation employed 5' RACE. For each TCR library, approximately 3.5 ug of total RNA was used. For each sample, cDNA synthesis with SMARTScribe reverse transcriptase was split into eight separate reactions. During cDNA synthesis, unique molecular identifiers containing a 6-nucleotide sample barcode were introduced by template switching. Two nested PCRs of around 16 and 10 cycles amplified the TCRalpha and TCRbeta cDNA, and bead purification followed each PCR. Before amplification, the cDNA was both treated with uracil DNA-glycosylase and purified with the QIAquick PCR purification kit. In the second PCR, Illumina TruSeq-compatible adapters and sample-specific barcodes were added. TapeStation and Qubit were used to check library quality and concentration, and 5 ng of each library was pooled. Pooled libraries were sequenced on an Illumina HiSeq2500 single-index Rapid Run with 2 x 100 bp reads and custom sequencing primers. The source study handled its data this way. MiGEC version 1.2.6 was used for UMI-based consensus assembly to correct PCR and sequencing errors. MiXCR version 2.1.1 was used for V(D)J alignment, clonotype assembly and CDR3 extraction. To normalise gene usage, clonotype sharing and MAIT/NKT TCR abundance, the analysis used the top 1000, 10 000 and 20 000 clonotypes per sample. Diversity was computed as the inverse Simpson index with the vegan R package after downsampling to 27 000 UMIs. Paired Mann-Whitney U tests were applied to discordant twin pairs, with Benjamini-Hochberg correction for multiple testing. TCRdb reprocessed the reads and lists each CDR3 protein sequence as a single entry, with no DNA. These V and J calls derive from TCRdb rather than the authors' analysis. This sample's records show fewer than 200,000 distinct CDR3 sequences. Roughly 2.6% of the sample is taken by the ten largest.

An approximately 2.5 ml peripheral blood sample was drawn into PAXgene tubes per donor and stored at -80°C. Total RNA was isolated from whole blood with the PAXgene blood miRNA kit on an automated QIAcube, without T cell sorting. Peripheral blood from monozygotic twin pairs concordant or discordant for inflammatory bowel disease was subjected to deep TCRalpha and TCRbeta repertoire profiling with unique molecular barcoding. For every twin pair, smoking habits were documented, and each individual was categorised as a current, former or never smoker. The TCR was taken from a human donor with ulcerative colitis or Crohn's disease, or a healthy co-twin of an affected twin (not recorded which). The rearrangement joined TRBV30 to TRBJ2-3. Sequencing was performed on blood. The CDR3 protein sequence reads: CAWSSGRDTQYF.